The 7 T cell receptor beta chains below all came from one sample that was sequenced in a study of control samples from healthy donors and cancer patients. The assay was immunoSEQ multiplex PCR, and TCRdb's table has in-frame clones only and misses some. The sample holds around 130,000 clones, approximately 89% seen once. The source material was blood. Every receptor here comes from a man in his late teens or twenties in good health.

V is TRBV5-1 and J is TRBJ2-7; 9 bases map to TRBD1. Trimming took 2 bases from V and 6 from J; bases not matched to a gene: 9. The CDR3 extends over 15 amino acids. Germline V lookup: CDR1 SGHRS, CDR2 YFSETQ. For the CDR3, the DNA is TGCGCCAGCAGCTTAGCGGGACAGGGTTTCAGCGAGCAGTACTTC. It translates to CASSLAGQGFSEQYF. Complete variable domain (other parts from reference TRBV5-1 and TRBJ2-7): KAGVTQTPRYLIKTRGQQVTLSCSPISGHRSVSWYQQTPGQGLQFLFEYFSETQRNKGNFPGRFSGRQFSNSRSEMNVSTLELGDSALYLCASSLAGQGFSEQYFGPGTRLTVT.

The chain links TRBV6-5 to TRBJ1-6, with TRBD1 identical over 9 bases. The length of the CDR3 is 16 residues. Per the germline V gene, CDR1 is MNHEY and CDR2 is SVGAGI. With 2 bases clipped from V and 7 bases from J, the junction kept 6 bases outside the gene matches. Written as DNA, the CDR3 is TGTGCCAGCAGTTACCGTGGGACAGGGCGAAATTCACCCCTCCACTTT. As protein: CASSYRGTGRNSPLHF.

The chain joins TRBV5-1 to TRBJ2-5, with TRBD1 identical over 9 bases. Germline assignment: CDR1 SGHRS and CDR2 YFSETQ. Trimming cost V 1 base and J 4 bases; bases outside gene matches: 5. The CDR3 runs 15 residues. The CDR3 loop is CASSLTGTGRETQYF. CDR3 nucleotide sequence: TGCGCCAGCAGCTTGACCGGGACAGGGAGAGAGACCCAGTACTTC.

This sequence joins TRBV3-1 (or the pseudogene TRBV3-2) and TRBJ2-4, with 13 bases lining up with TRBD2. V lost 4 bases to trimming and J lost 0 bases; unmatched junction nucleotides: 9. The CDR3 has 19 residues. Per the germline V gene, CDR1 is LGHDT and CDR2 is YNNKEL (reference sequence). The CDR3 loop is CASSLRTSGGFLAKNIQYF. As DNA, the CDR3 is TGTGCCAGCAGCCTTCGGACTAGCGGGGGCTTCCTAGCCAAAAACATTCAGTACTTC.

J is TRBJ2-6 and V is TRBV7-2, with D uncertain. The CDR3 loop spans 17 amino acids. Per the germline V gene, CDR1 is SGHTA and CDR2 is FQGNSA. V lost 0 bases and J 3 bases, leaving 12 bases between the germline ends. CDR3 coding DNA: TGTGCCAGCAGCTTAGCGCACTTTGAGTTTGGGGCCAACGTCCTGACTTTC. Its protein product is CASSLAHFEFGANVLTF.

This sequence joins TRBV7-9 and TRBJ1-1; 9 bases match TRBD1. After removal of 1 base from V and 0 bases from J, the junction contained 6 bases not matched to a gene. The germline V gene encodes CDR1 SEHNR and CDR2 FQNEAQ (reference sequence). The CDR3 is 17 residues long. CDR3 loop: CASSLGRDRAVNTEAFF. CDR3 coding DNA: TGTGCCAGCAGCTTAGGAAGGGACAGGGCGGTGAACACTGAAGCTTTCTTT.

Regarding this clone: The germline gene is not matched at one end of the junction; a read error may be the cause. The genes are TRBV7-9 and TRBJ1-5; TRBD1 is a possible D gene (6 bases). Germline CDR1 SEHNR, CDR2 FQNEAQ (reference sequence). The CDR3 consists of 17 residues. The CDR3 DNA reads TGTGCCAGCAGTTTAGGCGGGACACCCTATAGCAATCAGCCCCAGCATTTT. Amino acid sequence: CASSLGGTPYSNQPQHF.